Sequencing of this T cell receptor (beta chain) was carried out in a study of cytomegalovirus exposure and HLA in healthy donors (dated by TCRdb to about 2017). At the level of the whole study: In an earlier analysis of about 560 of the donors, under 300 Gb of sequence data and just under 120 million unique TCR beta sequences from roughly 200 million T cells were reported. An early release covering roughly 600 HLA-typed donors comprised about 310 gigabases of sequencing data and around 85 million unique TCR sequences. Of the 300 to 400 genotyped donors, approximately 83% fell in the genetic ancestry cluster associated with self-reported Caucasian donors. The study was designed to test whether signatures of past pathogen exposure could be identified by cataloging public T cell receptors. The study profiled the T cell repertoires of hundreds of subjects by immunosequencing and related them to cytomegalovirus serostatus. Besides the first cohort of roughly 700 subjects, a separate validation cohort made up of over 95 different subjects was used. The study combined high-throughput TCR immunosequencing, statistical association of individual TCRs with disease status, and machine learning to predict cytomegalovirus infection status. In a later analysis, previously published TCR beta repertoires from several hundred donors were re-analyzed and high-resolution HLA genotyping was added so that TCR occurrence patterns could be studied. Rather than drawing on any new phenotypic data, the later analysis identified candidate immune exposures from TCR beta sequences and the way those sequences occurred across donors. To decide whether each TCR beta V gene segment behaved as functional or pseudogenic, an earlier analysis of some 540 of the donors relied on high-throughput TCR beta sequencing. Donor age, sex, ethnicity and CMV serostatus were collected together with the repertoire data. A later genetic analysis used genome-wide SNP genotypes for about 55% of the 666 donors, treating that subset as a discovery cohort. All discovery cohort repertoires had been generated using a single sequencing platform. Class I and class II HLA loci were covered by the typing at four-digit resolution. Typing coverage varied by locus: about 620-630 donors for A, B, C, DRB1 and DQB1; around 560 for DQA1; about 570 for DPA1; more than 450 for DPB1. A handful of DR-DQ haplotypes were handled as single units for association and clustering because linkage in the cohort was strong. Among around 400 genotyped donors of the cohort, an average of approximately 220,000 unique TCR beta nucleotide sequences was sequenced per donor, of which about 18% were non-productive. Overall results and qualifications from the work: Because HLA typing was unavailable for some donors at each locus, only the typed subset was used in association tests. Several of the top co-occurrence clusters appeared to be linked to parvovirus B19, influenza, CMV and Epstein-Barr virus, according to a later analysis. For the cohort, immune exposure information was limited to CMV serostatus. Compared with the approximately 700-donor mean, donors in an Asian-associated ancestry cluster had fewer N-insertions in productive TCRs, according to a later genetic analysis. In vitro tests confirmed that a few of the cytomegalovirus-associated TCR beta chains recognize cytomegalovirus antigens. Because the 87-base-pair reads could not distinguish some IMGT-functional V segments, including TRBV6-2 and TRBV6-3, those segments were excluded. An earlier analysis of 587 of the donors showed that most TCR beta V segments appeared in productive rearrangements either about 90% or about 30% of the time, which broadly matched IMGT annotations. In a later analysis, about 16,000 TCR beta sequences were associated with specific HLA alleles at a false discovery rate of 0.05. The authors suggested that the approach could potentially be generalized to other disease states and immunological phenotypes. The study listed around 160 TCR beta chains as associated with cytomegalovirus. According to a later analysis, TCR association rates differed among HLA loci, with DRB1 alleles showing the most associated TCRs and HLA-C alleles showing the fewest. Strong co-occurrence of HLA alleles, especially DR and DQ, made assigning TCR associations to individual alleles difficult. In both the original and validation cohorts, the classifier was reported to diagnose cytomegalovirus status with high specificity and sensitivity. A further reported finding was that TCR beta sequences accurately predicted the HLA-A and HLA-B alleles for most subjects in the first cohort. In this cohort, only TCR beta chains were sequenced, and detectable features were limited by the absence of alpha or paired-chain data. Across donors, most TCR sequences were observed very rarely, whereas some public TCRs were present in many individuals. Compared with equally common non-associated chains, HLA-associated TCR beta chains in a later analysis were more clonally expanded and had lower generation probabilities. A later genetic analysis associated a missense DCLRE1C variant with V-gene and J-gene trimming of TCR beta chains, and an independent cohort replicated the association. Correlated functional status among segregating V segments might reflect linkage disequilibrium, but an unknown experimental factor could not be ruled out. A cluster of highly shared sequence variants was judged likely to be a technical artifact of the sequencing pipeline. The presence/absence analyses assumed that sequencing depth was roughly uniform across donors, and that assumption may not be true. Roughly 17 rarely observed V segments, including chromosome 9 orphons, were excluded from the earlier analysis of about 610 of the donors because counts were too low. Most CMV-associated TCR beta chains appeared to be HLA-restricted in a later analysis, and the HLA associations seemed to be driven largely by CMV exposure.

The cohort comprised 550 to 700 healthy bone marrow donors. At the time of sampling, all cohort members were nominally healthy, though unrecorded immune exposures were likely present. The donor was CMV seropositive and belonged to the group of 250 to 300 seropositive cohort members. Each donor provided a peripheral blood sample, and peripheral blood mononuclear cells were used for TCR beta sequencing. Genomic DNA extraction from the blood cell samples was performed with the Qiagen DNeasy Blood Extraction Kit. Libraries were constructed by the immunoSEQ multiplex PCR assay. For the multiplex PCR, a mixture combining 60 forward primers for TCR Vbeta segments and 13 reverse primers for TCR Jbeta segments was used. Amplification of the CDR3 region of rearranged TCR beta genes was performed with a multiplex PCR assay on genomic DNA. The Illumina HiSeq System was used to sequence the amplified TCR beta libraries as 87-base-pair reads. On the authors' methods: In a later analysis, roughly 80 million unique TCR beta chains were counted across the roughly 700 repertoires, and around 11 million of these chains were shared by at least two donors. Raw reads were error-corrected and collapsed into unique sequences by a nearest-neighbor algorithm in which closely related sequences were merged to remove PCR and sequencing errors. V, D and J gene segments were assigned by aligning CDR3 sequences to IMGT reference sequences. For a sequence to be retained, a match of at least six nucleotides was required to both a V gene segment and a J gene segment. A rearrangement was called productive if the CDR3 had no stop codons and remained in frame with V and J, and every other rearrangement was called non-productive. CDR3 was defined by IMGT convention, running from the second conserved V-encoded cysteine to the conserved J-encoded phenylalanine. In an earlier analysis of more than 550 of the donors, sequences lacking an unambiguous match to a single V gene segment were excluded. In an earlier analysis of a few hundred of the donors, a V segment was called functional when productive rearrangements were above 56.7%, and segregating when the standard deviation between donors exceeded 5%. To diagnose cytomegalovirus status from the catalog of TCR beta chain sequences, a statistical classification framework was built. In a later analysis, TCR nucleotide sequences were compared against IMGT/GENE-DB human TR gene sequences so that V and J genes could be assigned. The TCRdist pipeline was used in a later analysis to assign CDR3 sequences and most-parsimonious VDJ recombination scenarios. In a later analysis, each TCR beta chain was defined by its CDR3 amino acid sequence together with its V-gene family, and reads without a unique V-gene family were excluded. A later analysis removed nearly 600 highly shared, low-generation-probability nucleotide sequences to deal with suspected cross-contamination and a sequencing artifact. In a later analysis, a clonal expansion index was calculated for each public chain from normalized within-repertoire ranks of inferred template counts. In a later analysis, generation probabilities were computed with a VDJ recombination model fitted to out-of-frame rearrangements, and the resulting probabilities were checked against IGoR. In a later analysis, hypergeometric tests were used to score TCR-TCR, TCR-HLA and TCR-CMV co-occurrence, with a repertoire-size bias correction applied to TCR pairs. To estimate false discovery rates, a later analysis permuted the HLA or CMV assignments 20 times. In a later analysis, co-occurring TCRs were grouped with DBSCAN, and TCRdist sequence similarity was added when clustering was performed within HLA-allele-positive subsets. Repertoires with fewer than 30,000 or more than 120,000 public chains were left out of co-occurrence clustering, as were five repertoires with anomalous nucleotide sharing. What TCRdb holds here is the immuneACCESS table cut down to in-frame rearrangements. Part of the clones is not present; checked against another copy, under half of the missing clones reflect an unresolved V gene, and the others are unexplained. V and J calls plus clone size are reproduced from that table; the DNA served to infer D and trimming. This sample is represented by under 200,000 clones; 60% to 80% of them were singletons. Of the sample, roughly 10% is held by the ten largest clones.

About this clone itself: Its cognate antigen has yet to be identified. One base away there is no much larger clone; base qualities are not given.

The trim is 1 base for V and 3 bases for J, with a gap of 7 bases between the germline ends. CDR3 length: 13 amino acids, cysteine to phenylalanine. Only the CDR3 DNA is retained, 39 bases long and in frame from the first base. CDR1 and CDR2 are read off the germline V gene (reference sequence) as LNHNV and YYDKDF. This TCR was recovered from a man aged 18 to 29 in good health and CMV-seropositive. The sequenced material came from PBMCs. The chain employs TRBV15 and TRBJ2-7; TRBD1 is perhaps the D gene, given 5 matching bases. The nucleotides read TGTGCCACCAGCAGAGTCCAGGGCTACGAGCAGTACTTC. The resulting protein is CATSRVQGYEQYF. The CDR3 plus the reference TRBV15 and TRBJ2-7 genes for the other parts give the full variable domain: DAMVIQNPRYQVTQFGKPVTLSCSQTLNHNVMYWYQQKSSQAPKLLFHYYDKDFNNEADTPDNFQSRRPNTSFCFLDIRSPGLGDTAMYLCATSRVQGYEQYFGPGTRLTVT.